These 20 T cell receptor beta chains came from one sample sequenced in a study of blood T cell repertoires in COVID-19. Sequenced by immunoSEQ multiplex PCR; TCRdb stores in-frame clones only, minus some. The table has 430,000 or so clones, approximately 91% seen once. Material: PBMCs or T cells enriched from blood (not recorded which). The receptors stem from a woman under 30 who had been exposed to COVID-19.

This rearrangement joins TRBV28 to TRBJ2-7; 8 nucleotides line up with TRBD1. Germline V gene data show CDR1 as MDHEN and CDR2 as SYDVKM. The junction had 7 bases not matched to a gene; V was cut back by 6 bases and J by 3 bases. The CDR3 loop spans 14 amino acids. This chain's CDR3 is CASSYTGQVYEQYF. CDR3 coding DNA: TGTGCCAGCAGCTACACGGGACAGGTCTACGAGCAGTACTTC.

The chain couples TRBV19 to TRBJ1-3; 7 bases map to TRBD1. The CDR3 consists of 18 residues. CDR1 and CDR2 (germline): LNHDA, SQIVND (reference sequence). The J segment lost 0 bases and the V segment lost 4 bases, leaving 12 bases of the junction unmatched. In nucleotides, the CDR3 is TGTGCCAGTAGTAGAACTTTGGGACAGTCACTCTCTGGAAACACCATATATTTT. As protein: CASSRTLGQSLSGNTIYF.

The chain links TRBV9 to TRBJ2-7, with a tentative D call TRBD2 (6 bases). The germline CDR1 and CDR2 sequences are SGDLS and YYNGEE. The V end lost 4 bases, the J end lost 2 bases, and 10 bases lay between the germline ends. This CDR3 has 13 amino acids. As DNA, the CDR3 is TGTGCCAGCAGCAATAGCGGTCCCTACGAGCAGTACTTC. It encodes CASSNSGPYEQYF. Together with reference TRBV9 and TRBJ2-7, the CDR3 gives the full variable domain: DSGVTQTPKHLITATGQRVTLRCSPRSGDLSVYWYQQSLDQGLQFLIQYYNGEERAKGNILERFSAQQFPDLHSELNLSSLELGDSALYFCASSNSGPYEQYFGPGTRLTVT.

This chain uses TRBV5-4 with TRBJ1-1; D not resolved. This CDR3 is 15 amino acids long. Germline CDR1 SGHNT, CDR2 YYREEE (reference sequence). Deletions cut 1 base from V and 1 base from J, with 11 bases between. The CDR3 spells CASSLNEQPNTEAFF. The DNA for the CDR3 is TGTGCCAGCAGCTTGAACGAACAGCCGAACACTGAAGCTTTCTTT. The full variable domain, with the rest looked up from reference TRBV5-4 and TRBJ1-1, is ETGVTQSPTHLIKTRGQQVTLRCSSQSGHNTVSWYQQALGQGPQFIFQYYREEENGRGNFPPRFSGLQFPNYSSELNVNALELDDSALYLCASSLNEQPNTEAFFGQGTRLTVV.

A single count supports this clone. The chain recombines TRBV2 with TRBJ2-7; weak D call: TRBD1 (7 bases). Germline CDR1 reads SNHLY; CDR2 reads FYNNEI. The V gene lost 6 bases and the J gene lost 4 bases, with 34 bases spanning the gap. CDR3 length equals 20 residues. CDR3: CASRQGQVTSTSKPVYEQYF. CDR3 nucleotide sequence: TGTGCCAGCAGACAAGGACAGGTCACTTCTACTAGCAAGCCTGTGTACGAGCAGTACTTC.

The chain couples TRBV23-1 to TRBJ1-5, with D possibly being TRBD1 (6 bases). TRBV23-1 is designated an ORF whose function remains uncertain. Trimming removed 4 bases at V and 0 bases at J, with 19 bases between. The CDR3 covers 18 residues. CDR3 coding DNA: TGCGCCAGCAGTCCTTGGACAGCTACACCTTATAGCAATCAGCCCCAGCATTTT. It translates to CASSPWTATPYSNQPQHF.

The J gene is TRBJ2-3, the V gene TRBV29-1, with TRBD1 identical over 9 bases. Per the germline V gene, CDR1 is SQVTM and CDR2 is ANQGSEA. Unmatched junction bases numbered 2, after V lost 7 bases and J lost 0 bases. The CDR3 consists of 13 residues. In DNA form, the CDR3 reads TGCAGCGGAGACAGGGGGAGCACAGATACGCAGTATTTT. Amino acid sequence: CSGDRGSTDTQYF.

V is TRBV7-2 and J is TRBJ1-4; TRBD1 might be the D (6 bases). Looked up from germline, CDR1 is SGHTA and CDR2 is FQGNSA. V gave up 4 bases and J gave up 0 bases, with 9 bases separating them. The CDR3 runs 15 residues. The CDR3 sequence is CASSSRTATNEKLFF. The CDR3 DNA reads as TGTGCCAGCAGCTCCCGGACAGCAACTAATGAAAAACTGTTTTTT. The whole variable domain, filled in from reference TRBV7-2 and TRBJ1-4, reads GAGVSQSPSNKVTEKGKDVELRCDPISGHTALYWYRQSLGQGLEFLIYFQGNSAPDKSGLPSDRFSAERTGGSVSTLTIQRTQQEDSAVYLCASSSRTATNEKLFFGSGTQLSVL.

The table lists this clone with many counts. The chain employs TRBV4-3 and TRBJ2-7; D is unresolved. The CDR3 has 14 amino acids. The V gene lost 3 bases and the J gene lost 5 bases, with 14 bases spanning the gap. Germline V gene data show CDR1 as LGHNA and CDR2 as YSLEER. This CDR3 is CASSHGGDADEQYF. CDR3 nucleotides: TGCGCCAGCAGCCACGGCGGTGACGCGGACGAGCAGTACTTC.

This clone was seen a few times. V and J are TRBV7-8 and TRBJ1-1; D gene uncertain. The CDR3 contains 17 residues. Germline CDR1 reads SGHVS; CDR2 reads FQNEAQ. V lost 5 bases and J lost 2, with 21 bases in between. Written as DNA, the CDR3 is TGTGCCAGCAGCCCCACCCGCGTGAGGGTTGATAACACTGAAGCTTTCTTT. Its translation is CASSPTRVRVDNTEAFF.

The chain links TRBV9 to TRBJ2-5, with D hard to call. Per the germline V gene, CDR1 is SGDLS and CDR2 is YYNGEE. Trimming removed 1 base from V and 5 bases from J, with 9 bases in between. The CDR3 totals 13 residues. The CDR3 DNA follows: TGTGCCAGCAGCGTACTAGGTGGGGAGACCCAGTACTTC. It is translated as CASSVLGGETQYF.

This chain uses TRBV27 with TRBJ2-7, with D possibly TRBD1 on 8 matching bases. V lost 4 bases and J 2 bases, leaving 12 bases between the germline ends. CDR3 length: 14 residues. Germline V gives CDR1 MNHEY, CDR2 SMNVEV (reference sequence). CDR3 DNA sequence: TGTGCCAGCAGTTCGGGGGGACAGGCCTACGAGCAGTACTTC. Its translation: CASSSGGQAYEQYF.

The V gene is TRBV5-4, the J gene TRBJ1-1; D possibly corresponds to TRBD1 (5 bases). This CDR3 has 14 amino acids. Germline V lookup: CDR1 SGHNT, CDR2 YYREEE (reference sequence). V was trimmed by 4 bases and J by 5 bases, leaving 15 bases between them. The CDR3 sequence is CASSPTGAGTEAFF. The CDR3 DNA reads as TGTGCCAGCAGCCCCACCGGGGCGGGGACTGAAGCTTTCTTT. Variable domain in full (rest from reference TRBV5-4 and TRBJ1-1): ETGVTQSPTHLIKTRGQQVTLRCSSQSGHNTVSWYQQALGQGPQFIFQYYREEENGRGNFPPRFSGLQFPNYSSELNVNALELDDSALYLCASSPTGAGTEAFFGQGTRLTVV.

The rearrangement uses TRBV7-2 and TRBJ1-1; a weak D match, TRBD1 (6 bases). This CDR3 comprises 17 residues. CDR1 and CDR2 from the germline V gene are SGHTA and FQGNSA. The V and J ends lost 4 bases and 3 bases respectively, with 21 bases between them. As DNA, the CDR3 is TGTGCCAGCAGCTCGGACAGCTTATATTACATTTACACTGAAGCTTTCTTT. Translated: CASSSDSLYYIYTEAFF.

This clone came up a few times. This chain uses TRBV11-2 with TRBJ1-5, with D unresolved. V was clipped by 3 bases and J by 3 bases, with 6 bases between them. Germline-derived CDR1 and CDR2 are SGHAT and FQNNGV. This CDR3 has 13 residues. This CDR3 reads CASSFRSNQPQHF. CDR3 nucleotides: TGTGCCAGCAGCTTCAGGTCCAATCAGCCCCAGCATTTT. Full variable domain (missing parts from reference TRBV11-2 and TRBJ1-5): EAGVAQSPRYKIIEKRQSVAFWCNPISGHATLYWYQQILGQGPKLLIQFQNNGVVDDSQLPKDRFSAERLKGVDSTLKIQPAKLEDSAVYLCASSFRSNQPQHFGDGTRLSIL.

This chain uses TRBV7-8 with TRBJ2-1; 10 bases align to TRBD1. Germline V CDR1 and CDR2: SGHVS, FQNEAQ. The CDR3 has 16 amino acids. J lost 6 bases, V lost 3 bases, and 8 bases had no gene match. This CDR3 reads CASSLLGTGVSNEQFF. The CDR3 DNA follows: TGTGCCAGCAGCTTGTTAGGGACAGGGGTTTCCAATGAGCAGTTCTTC.

The rearrangement links TRBV7-2 to TRBJ2-7, with 9 positions matching TRBD2. Trimming took 3 bases from V and 6 from J; bases not matched to a gene: 9. There are 15 residues in the CDR3. The germline CDR1 and CDR2 sequences are SGHTA and FQGNSA. CDR3 loop: CASSFHLAGNREQYF. In nucleotides, the CDR3 is TGTGCCAGCAGCTTCCATCTAGCGGGAAATCGCGAGCAGTACTTC.

This sequence joins TRBV7-2 and TRBJ1-2; 10 bases match TRBD1. The germline CDR1 and CDR2 sequences are SGHTA and FQGNSA. V shed 5 bases and J 7 bases; nucleotides not matched to a gene: 7. The CDR3 has 14 amino acids. CDR3 sequence: CASSIDRGLSGYTF. Written as DNA, the CDR3 is TGTGCCAGCAGCATTGACAGGGGGCTTTCTGGCTACACCTTC.

This clone was observed a single time. The genes are TRBV6-5 and TRBJ2-7, with 8 bases identical to TRBD1. Trimming at V came to 4 bases and at J to 1 base, leaving 6 bases not matched to a gene. From germline, CDR1 is MNHEY and CDR2 SVGAGI. The CDR3 has 15 amino acids. Written as DNA, the CDR3 is TGTGCCAGCAGTTCCTCGACAGGGGTTTCCTACGAGCAGTACTTC. The encoded protein is CASSSSTGVSYEQYF.

This chain uses TRBV29-1 with TRBJ1-5; D unresolved. CDR3 size: 12 residues. Per the germline V gene, CDR1 is SQVTM and CDR2 is ANQGSEA. Trimming took off 4 bases at V and 3 bases at J, with 7 bases between the two ends. CDR3 region: CSVAAVNQPQHF. CDR3 in DNA: TGCAGCGTTGCCGCAGTCAATCAGCCCCAGCATTTT.